This paragraph reports one T cell receptor (beta chain). Its antigen is unidentified. The data stem from a study of Ad26.COV2.S vaccination and SARS-CoV-2 variants. General study results and limits: In vaccinated individuals, spike-specific CD8+ and CD4+ T cell responses reportedly displayed substantial breadth.

Clones were sequenced by immunoSEQ multiplex PCR, and TCRdb holds only the in-frame ones, with some missing. The sample has around 100,000 clones, around three quarters seen once; the top ten hold around 15%. V was trimmed by 6 bases and J by 7 bases, leaving 15 bases between them. Per the germline V gene, CDR1 is LGHDT and CDR2 is YNNKEL (reference sequence). This CDR3 is built from 13 residues. This receptor was obtained from a human donor who had recovered from COVID-19. Sample: peripheral blood, taken after recovery from COVID-19. This rearrangement joins TRBV3-1 (or the pseudogene TRBV3-2) to TRBJ1-2; D possibly corresponds to TRBD1 (6 bases). The DNA for the CDR3 is TGTGCCAGCAGGGAGTCAGGGGTGGGTGGCTACACCTTC. Translating gives CASRESGVGGYTF.